This TCR beta chain was identified during a study of blood T cell repertoires in COVID-19. On the study more broadly: COVID-19 samples from acute and convalescent phases originated in the United States, Italy and Spain.

Per the original data handling: How many nucleated cells were present was estimated from reference gene primer amplification. The protocol was immunoSEQ multiplex PCR, while the TCRdb copy is restricted to in-frame clones and leaves out a portion. That table gives V, J and clone size, and the DNA gave D and trimming. Of some 200,000 clones detected, around 82% appear once; the ten largest clones hold 7.4%. V trimming: 6 bases; J trimming: 1 base; junction bases outside the gene matches: 15. Germline CDR1 and CDR2: MDHEN and SYDVKM. This CDR3 has 17 residues. The rearrangement uses TRBV28 and TRBJ2-7, with TRBD2 matching over 7 bases. Sequencing was done on a sample of PBMCs or T cells enriched from blood (not recorded which). The source of this sequence is a woman between 40 and 55 years old with acute COVID-19. CDR3 sequence: CASRKGRANTQSYEQYF. DNA for the CDR3: TGTGCCAGCAGGAAGGGGAGGGCAAACACCCAATCCTACGAGCAGTACTTC.